This T cell receptor beta chain appears in the sequencing data of a study of response to subunit inactivated influenza vaccine. TCRdb itself ran the RT-PCR reads through MiXCR, one entry per CDR3 protein. The table shows some 800,000 distinct CDR3 sequences, with around 21% occurring only once. The germline V and J ends were trimmed by 7 bases and 1 base, with 11 bases remaining between them. Germline V lookup: CDR1 SGHTA, CDR2 FQGNSA. The CDR3 has 14 residues. This clonotype was observed a few times. Its antigen is as yet unknown. Study-wide points: Only a handful of new T cells, the authors suggested, are recruited with each seasonal influenza vaccination.

The J gene is TRBJ1-5, the V gene TRBV7-2, with a tentative D call TRBD1 (5 bases). Here the sequenced sample was PBMCs from blood, taken more than 4 days after vaccination. The TCR was taken from a man aged 50 to 59 who received an inactivated influenza vaccine. The CDR3 sequence is CASTPRGSNQPQHF. Written as DNA, the CDR3 is TGTGCCAGCACTCCACGGGGCAGCAATCAGCCCCAGCATTTT.